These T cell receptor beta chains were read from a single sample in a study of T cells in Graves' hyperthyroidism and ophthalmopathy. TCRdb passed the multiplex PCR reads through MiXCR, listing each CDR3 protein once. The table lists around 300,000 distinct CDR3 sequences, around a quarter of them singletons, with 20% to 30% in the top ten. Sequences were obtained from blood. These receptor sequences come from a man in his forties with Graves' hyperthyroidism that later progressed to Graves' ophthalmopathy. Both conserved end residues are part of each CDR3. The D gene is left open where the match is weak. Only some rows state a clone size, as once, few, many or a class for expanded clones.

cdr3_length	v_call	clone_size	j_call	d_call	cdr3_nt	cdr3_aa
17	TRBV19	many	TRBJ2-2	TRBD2	TGTGCCAGTAGTATCCTCGTGACTAGCGGGAAAACCGGGGAGCTGTTTTTT	CASSILVTSGKTGELFF
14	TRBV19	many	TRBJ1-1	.	TGTGCCAGTAGTGCAATTCGGTCCAGCACCGAAGCTTTCTTT	CASSAIRSSTEAFF
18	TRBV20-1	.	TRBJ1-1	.	TGCAGTGCTAGAGGTCGAGCGGGGAAGGGCGATGGGAACACTGAAGCTTTCTTT	CSARGRAGKGDGNTEAFF
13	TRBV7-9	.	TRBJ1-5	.	TGTGCCAGCAGCCCGCGGGATGGTCAGCCCCAGCATTTT	CASSPRDGQPQHF
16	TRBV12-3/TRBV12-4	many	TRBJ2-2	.	TGTGCCAGCAGTTTAGTAGGGAAGGTGTGGCCCGGGGAGCTGTTTTTT	CASSLVGKVWPGELFF
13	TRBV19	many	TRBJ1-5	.	TGTGCCAGTAGTAGCCGGGGCAATCAGCCCCAGCATTTT	CASSSRGNQPQHF
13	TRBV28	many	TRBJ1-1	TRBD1	TGTGCCAGCAGGATCGGACAGGCCGCTGAAGCTTTCTTT	CASRIGQAAEAFF
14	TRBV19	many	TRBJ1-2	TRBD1	TGTGCCAGTAGTCAAAGGGGGCCGAACTATGGCTACACCTTC	CASSQRGPNYGYTF
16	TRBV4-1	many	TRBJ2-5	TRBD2	TGCGCCAGCAGCCAACCCCATCGGGGGGGGTCGGAGACCCAGTACTTC	CASSQPHRGGSETQYF
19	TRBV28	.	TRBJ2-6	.	TGTGCCAGCAGTTCCCCCCTGACAGGTCCTAGCTCTGGGGCCAACGTCCTGACTTTC	CASSSPLTGPSSGANVLTF
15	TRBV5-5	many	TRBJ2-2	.	TGTGCCAGCAGACCCACAGGGTGGAACACCGGGGAGCTGTTTTTT	CASRPTGWNTGELFF
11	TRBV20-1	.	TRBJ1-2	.	TGCAGTGCTACAGGGAACTATGGCTACACCTTC	CSATGNYGYTF
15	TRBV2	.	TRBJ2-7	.	TGTGCCAGCAGTGCCTCGGCCGGGAAGACGGTTGAGCAGTACTTC	CASSASAGKTVEQYF
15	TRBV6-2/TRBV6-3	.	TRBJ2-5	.	TGTGCCAGCAACCAACGGGCAGACAAACAAGAGACCCAGTACTTC	CASNQRADKQETQYF
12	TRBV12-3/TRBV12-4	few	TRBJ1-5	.	TGTGCCAGCACCATCGACGTTCAGCCCCAGCATTTT	CASTIDVQPQHF
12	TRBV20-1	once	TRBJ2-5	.	TGCAGTGCTAAATCGGGAGCTGAGACCCAGTACTTC	CSAKSGAETQYF
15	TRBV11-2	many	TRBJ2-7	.	TGTGCCAGCAGCTTAGATCGAACAGGTCGCGGCGAGCAGTACTTC	CASSLDRTGRGEQYF
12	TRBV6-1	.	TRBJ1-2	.	TGTGCCAGCAGTAGCGGGGCCTATGGCTACACCTTC	CASSSGAYGYTF
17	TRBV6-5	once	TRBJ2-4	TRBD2	TGTGCCAGCAGTTCCCCCTCTAGCGGAGCCCTTCGGAACATTCAGTACTTC	CASSSPSSGALRNIQYF
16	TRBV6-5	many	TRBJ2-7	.	TGTGCCAGCAGTTACTCGACCGGGACGGGGGTCTACGAGCAGTACTTC	CASSYSTGTGVYEQYF
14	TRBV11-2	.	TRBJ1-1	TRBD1	TGTGCCAGCAGCTTATCGAGACAGGGGTTAGCAGCTTTCTTT	CASSLSRQGLAAFF
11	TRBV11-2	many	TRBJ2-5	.	TGTGCCAGCAGCTCTGAGGGGACCCAGTACTTC	CASSSEGTQYF
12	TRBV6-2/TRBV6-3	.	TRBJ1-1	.	TGTGCCAGCAGTTACCCTGACACTGAAGCTTTCTTT	CASSYPDTEAFF
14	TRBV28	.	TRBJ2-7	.	TGTGCCAGCAGTTTATTTAGGCTCGAGGAAGAGCAGTACTTC	CASSLFRLEEEQYF
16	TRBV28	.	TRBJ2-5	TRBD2	TGTGCCAGCAGTTTTCGACTAGCGGGAGGTAGAGAGACCCAGTACTTC	CASSFRLAGGRETQYF
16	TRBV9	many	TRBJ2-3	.	TGTGCCAGCAGCGTAGAGGGGACTGGCACCACAGATACGCAGTATTTT	CASSVEGTGTTDTQYF
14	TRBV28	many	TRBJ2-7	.	TGTGCCAGCAGTCTCGGGAGTACAGCCTACGAGCAGTACTTC	CASSLGSTAYEQYF
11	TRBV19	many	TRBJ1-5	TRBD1	TGTGCCAGTAGTCTTGGACAGGGGGTTAAATTT	CASSLGQGVKF
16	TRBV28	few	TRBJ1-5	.	TGTGCCAGCAGAGCTATTGGACAGCCGACCAATCAGCCCCAGCATTTT	CASRAIGQPTNQPQHF
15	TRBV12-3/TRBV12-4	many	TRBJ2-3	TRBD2	TGTGCCAGCAGCGCAACTAGCGGGGGCACAGATACGCAGTATTTT	CASSATSGGTDTQYF
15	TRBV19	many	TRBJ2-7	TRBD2	TGTGCCAGTAGTCCGCGACTAGCGGGCCTATACGAGCAGTACTTC	CASSPRLAGLYEQYF
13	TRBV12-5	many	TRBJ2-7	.	TGTGCTAGTGGTTTCTCGAACTCCTACGAGCAGTACTTC	CASGFSNSYEQYF
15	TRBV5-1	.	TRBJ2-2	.	TGCGCCAGCAAAAAGGGGGGAGCGAACACCGGGGAGCTGTTTTTT	CASKKGGANTGELFF
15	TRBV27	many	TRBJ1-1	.	TGTGCCAGCAGTTTACCCAACCCAGTGAACACTGAAGCTTTCTTT	CASSLPNPVNTEAFF
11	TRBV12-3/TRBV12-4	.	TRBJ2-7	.	TGTGCCAGCAGTTTTGGAGTCGAGCAGTACTTC	CASSFGVEQYF
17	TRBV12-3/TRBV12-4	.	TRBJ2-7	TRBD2	TGTGCCAGCAGTTTAGATCGGACTAGCGGGAGGACCTACGAGCAGTACTTC	CASSLDRTSGRTYEQYF
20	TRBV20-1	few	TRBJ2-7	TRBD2	TGCAGTGCTTCCAGGCGGTGGGATGGACTAGCGGGAGGCCGCGGTGACGAGCAGTACTTC	CSASRRWDGLAGGRGDEQYF
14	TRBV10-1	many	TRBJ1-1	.	TGCGCCAGCAGTGAGTCGGGAGATGACACTGAAGCTTTCTTT	CASSESGDDTEAFF
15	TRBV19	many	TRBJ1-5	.	TGTGCCAGTAATTTTGGGGCATATAGCAATCAGCCCCAGCATTTT	CASNFGAYSNQPQHF
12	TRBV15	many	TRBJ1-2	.	TGTGCCACCAGCAAAGTGAGGGAGGGCTACACCTTC	CATSKVREGYTF
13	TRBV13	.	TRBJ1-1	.	TGTGCCAGCAGCCGAAGGCCAGAGTTGCGAGCTTTCTTT	CASSRRPELRAFF
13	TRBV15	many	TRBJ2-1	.	TGTGCCACCGCCGGGACAACTTACAATGAGCAGTTCTTC	CATAGTTYNEQFF
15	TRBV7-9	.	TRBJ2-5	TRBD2	TGTGCCAGCAGCCAACCTACTAGCGGGAAAGAGACCCAGTACTTC	CASSQPTSGKETQYF
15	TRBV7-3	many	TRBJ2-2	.	TGTGCCAGCAGCTTAAATGCGGTTAAAACCGGGGAGCTGTTTTTT	CASSLNAVKTGELFF
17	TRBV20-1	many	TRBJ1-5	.	TGCAGTGCTAGAGCAAAGAATGGGGGGCTTGGAAATCAGCCCCAGCATTTT	CSARAKNGGLGNQPQHF
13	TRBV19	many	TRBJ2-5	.	TGTGCCAGTAGTATGGACAGAGAAGAGACCCAGTACTTC	CASSMDREETQYF
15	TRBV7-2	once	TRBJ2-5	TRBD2	TGTGCCAGCACCACCGGGACTAGCGGGACGAAGACCCAGTACTTC	CASTTGTSGTKTQYF
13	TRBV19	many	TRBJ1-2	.	TGTGCCAGTAGAGAGACAGGACCCTATGGCTACACCTTC	CASRETGPYGYTF
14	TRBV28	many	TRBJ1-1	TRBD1	TGTGCCAGCAGCTTCCAGGGGGCGAGAACTGAAGCTTTCTTT	CASSFQGARTEAFF
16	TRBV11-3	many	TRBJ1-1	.	TGTGCCAGCAACAGACTGGGGTCACCACCGAACACTGAAGCTTTCTTT	CASNRLGSPPNTEAFF
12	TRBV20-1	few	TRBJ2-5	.	TGCAGTGACTCCCGGAGTCAAGAGACCCAGTACTTC	CSDSRSQETQYF
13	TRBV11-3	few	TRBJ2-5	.	TGTGCCAGCGGCCTAGGCTACCAAGAGACCCAGTACTTC	CASGLGYQETQYF